Presented here are 8 T cell receptor beta chains from one specimen sequenced in a study of blood T cells in healthy people across ages. Primers used in a second PCR of roughly 6 to 12 cycles were a sample-barcoded 5' primer and a J-beta primer mix. A single record per CDR3 protein comes from TCRdb applying MiXCR to the 5' RACE reads. The sample shows about 900,000 distinct CDR3 sequences, around 49% of them seen only once. Sequencing used blood. The receptor set was obtained from a man aged 30 to 45 in good health.

There are a few counts of this clonotype. The CDR3 is CASSPRTGVSNEQFF. CDR3 in DNA: TGTGCCAGCAGCCCCCGGACAGGGGTTTCTAATGAGCAGTTCTTC. This rearrangement joins TRBV7-9 to TRBJ2-1; 9 bases agree with TRBD1. The ends lost 5 bases at V and 7 bases at J; junction bases unmatched: 9. The CDR3 loop spans 15 amino acids. Germline CDR1 is SEHNR and CDR2 is FQNEAQ (reference sequence).

This clonotype was observed at least ten times. The chain is built from TRBV4-1 and TRBJ2-7, with D possibly matching TRBD1 (5 bases). V was cut by 1 base and J by 0 bases, with 10 bases left in between. The germline V gene encodes CDR1 MGHRA and CDR2 YSYEKL. The CDR3 consists of 15 residues. The CDR3 here is CASSQVQAGSYEQYF. The CDR3 DNA reads as TGCGCCAGCAGCCAAGTACAGGCCGGCTCCTACGAGCAGTACTTC.

The V gene is TRBV14, the J gene TRBJ2-1; 8 bases align to TRBD2. V shed 5 bases and J 4 bases; nucleotides not matched to a gene: 4. There are 14 residues in the CDR3. Germline V gene sequence: CDR1 SGHDN, CDR2 FVKESK. CDR3 bases: TGTGCCAGCAGCTTTAAGCGGGGGTACAATGAGCAGTTCTTC. This gives the protein CASSFKRGYNEQFF. Complete variable domain (other parts from reference TRBV14 and TRBJ2-1): EAGVTQFPSHSVIEKGQTVTLRCDPISGHDNLYWYRRVMGKEIKFLLHFVKESKQDESGMPNNRFLAERTGGTYSTLKVQPAELEDSGVYFCASSFKRGYNEQFFGPGTRLTVL.

The chain joins TRBV29-1 to TRBJ2-2; unclear D gene. Germline V gene data show CDR1 as SQVTM and CDR2 as ANQGSEA. The V end was cut by 3 bases, the J end by 6 bases, with 11 bases between. CDR3 size: 13 residues. CDR3 region: CSVDAIGSGELFF. The CDR3 coding sequence is TGCAGCGTTGATGCGATCGGATCCGGGGAGCTGTTTTTT.

The gene calls are TRBV4-1 and TRBJ2-5; tentatively, D is TRBD1 (5 bases). TRBJ2-7 matches the DNA end more closely, so the J call is doubtful. The CDR3 has 15 amino acids. Looked up from germline, CDR1 is MGHRA and CDR2 is YSYEKL. The CDR3 spells CASSPAHRAGIEQYF. The CDR3 DNA reads TGCGCCAGCAGCCCTGCCCACCGGGCAGGGATCGAGCAGTACTTC.

The chain employs TRBV7-2 and TRBJ1-2; D not certain. The V and J ends lost 5 bases and 6 bases respectively, with 13 bases between them. Germline assignment: CDR1 SGHTA and CDR2 FQGNSA. The CDR3 spans 13 residues. CDR3 sequence: CASSVEGGNGYTF. CDR3 nucleotides: TGTGCCAGCAGCGTCGAGGGTGGGAATGGCTACACCTTC.

The DNA of the CDR3 is TGTGCCAGCAGTTTAGGGCCGTCAGGGATGGGGGAGCAGTACTTC. Translated: CASSLGPSGMGEQYF. This sequence joins TRBV27 and TRBJ2-7; TRBD1 might be the D (5 bases). Germline V gene sequence: CDR1 MNHEY, CDR2 SMNVEV (reference sequence). The CDR3 is 15 residues long. V shed 2 bases and J shed 7 bases, with 18 bases lying between them.

The V call is TRBV14, the J call TRBJ2-4; perhaps TRBD2 as D (5 bases). The DNA end is a closer match to TRBJ2-7, so the J assignment may be wrong. Germline values: CDR1 SGHDN, CDR2 FVKESK. The CDR3 spans 15 residues. The chain's CDR3 is CASSQEGRTGYEQYF. CDR3 coding DNA: TGTGCCAGCAGCCAAGAGGGGAGAACGGGCTACGAGCAGTACTTC.